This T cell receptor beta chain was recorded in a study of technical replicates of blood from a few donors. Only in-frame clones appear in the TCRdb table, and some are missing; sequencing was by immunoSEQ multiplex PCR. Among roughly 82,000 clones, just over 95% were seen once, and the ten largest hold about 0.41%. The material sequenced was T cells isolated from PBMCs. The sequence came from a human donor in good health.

CDR3 nucleotides: TGTGCCAGCAGTGAAATGGCTAGCGGGAGGGCAGGAGATACGCAGTATTTT. Translation: CASSEMASGRAGDTQYF. The chain is built from TRBV6-1 and TRBJ2-3, with TRBD2 matching over 12 bases. Germline V gene sequence: CDR1 MNHNS, CDR2 SASEGT. Trimming at V came to 2 bases and at J to 5 bases, leaving 8 bases not matched to a gene. The CDR3 runs to 17 residues.